This is a list of T cell receptor beta chains from one sample in a study of T cell repertoires in cytomegalovirus infection. MiXCR, applied by TCRdb to the reads, yields one record per CDR3 protein. The sample holds around 210,000 distinct CDR3 sequences, about 7% seen once. Material for sequencing was PBMCs. These TCRs come from a human donor in good health (CMV status not recorded). Some clones in this sample may be carry-over from other donors' samples. Each CDR3 is given with its conserved first and last residue. A D gene is named only where the DNA matches it firmly. Clone size, where shown, is once, few, many, or a class for clones that have expanded.

>TRBV7-8|.|many|TRBJ2-4
TGTGCCAGCAGCTTAGCCCTATTCGGGTCCAAAAACATTCAGTACTTC
CASSLALFGSKNIQYF
>TRBV20-1|.|many|TRBJ1-5
TGCAGTGCTAGAGACGGCGGGTCTCAGCCCCAGCATTTT
CSARDGGSQPQHF
>TRBV12-3/TRBV12-4|.|few|TRBJ2-1
TGTGCCAGCAGTCAAAGGGGGGCTGAGCAGTTCTTC
CASSQRGAEQFF
>TRBV2|TRBD1|few|TRBJ2-4
TGTGCCAGCAGTGAAGCGGGACAGATACTAGCCAAAAACATTCAGTACTTC
CASSEAGQILAKNIQYF
>TRBV7-2|TRBD2|many|TRBJ2-7
TGTGCCAGCAGCCCCAAAGGACTAGCAGACTACGAGCAGTACTTC
CASSPKGLADYEQYF
>TRBV7-7|.|many|TRBJ2-1
TGTGCTAGCAGCTTAGGTGAGAGGAATGAGCAGTTCTTC
CASSLGERNEQFF
>TRBV20-1|.|few|TRBJ2-7
TGCAGTGCCAAGGGCAGGGCGGGGACCTACGAGCAGTACTTC
CSAKGRAGTYEQYF
>TRBV7-2|TRBD1|many|TRBJ1-5
TGTGCCAGCAGCTTAGGTATTAAGGGACAGGGAAATCAGCCCCAGCATTTT
CASSLGIKGQGNQPQHF
>TRBV30|.|.|TRBJ2-7
TGTGCCTGGAGTGTACAGGGCCTATCCTACGAGCAGTACTTC
CAWSVQGLSYEQYF
>TRBV5-6|TRBD2|many|TRBJ2-5
TGTGCCAGCGATCGCCTAGCGGGGGGGGAAGAGACCCAGTACTTC
CASDRLAGGEETQYF
>TRBV7-2|TRBD1|many|TRBJ2-1
TGTGCCAGCAGCCTGGGACAGATAGGTTTGCAGTTCTTC
CASSLGQIGLQFF
>TRBV29-1|.|.|TRBJ1-1
TGCAGCGGAGGTTCGGACACTGAAGCTTTCTTT
CSGGSDTEAFF
>TRBV23-1|.|many|TRBJ1-1
TGCGCCAGCAGTCACATGCCCCGCCGGGACACTGAAGCTTTCTTT
CASSHMPRRDTEAFF
>TRBV11-3|TRBD1|many|TRBJ2-1
TGTGCCAGCAGCTTAGGACAGGGGCTCAACAATGAGCAGTTCTTC
CASSLGQGLNNEQFF
>TRBV6-5|.|many|TRBJ2-2
TGTGCCAGCAGTTACCGCCGCCGGACAGTGGCCGGGGAGCTGTTTTTT
CASSYRRRTVAGELFF
>TRBV7-2|.|many|TRBJ2-2
TGTGCCAGCAGCTTAGGCCTCGGGGCTATCACCGGGGAGCTGTTTTTT
CASSLGLGAITGELFF
>TRBV6-5|.|many|TRBJ2-2
TGTGCCAGCAGTTACAGGAGGACCGGGGAGCTGTTTTTT
CASSYRRTGELFF
>TRBV4-3|.|many|TRBJ2-7
TGCGCCAGCAGCCAAGGTCACGTCGGGGCCTCCGAGCAGTACTTC
CASSQGHVGASEQYF
>TRBV5-1|TRBD1|many|TRBJ2-1
TGCGCCAGCAGCTTCTCAGGGGGTACCTACAATGAGCAGTTCTTC
CASSFSGGTYNEQFF
>TRBV12-3/TRBV12-4|TRBD1|many|TRBJ1-3
TGTGCCAGCAGTTTTATACGGGGAAGGGACAGGGACAGACCTATCTCTGGAAACACCATATATTTT
CASSFIRGRDRDRPISGNTIYF
>TRBV28|.|many|TRBJ1-1
TGTGCCAGCAGTTTACCCGGGAGAACTTTCTTT
CASSLPGRTFF
>TRBV7-2|TRBD1|many|TRBJ1-3
TGTGCCAGCAGCCCTACAGGGGGCACTGGAAACACCATATATTTT
CASSPTGGTGNTIYF
>TRBV29-1|TRBD2|few|TRBJ2-7
TGCAGCGCTCGGACTAGCGCTTACTCCTACGAGCAGTACTTC
CSARTSAYSYEQYF
>TRBV29-1|.|many|TRBJ1-2
TGCAGCGTTGGAGAGGTCAATGGCTACACCTTC
CSVGEVNGYTF
>TRBV28|.|.|TRBJ2-7
TGTTCTTGGTGGCCAGGTCGGTACGAGCAGTACTTC
CSWWPGRYEQYF
>TRBV20-1|.|many|TRBJ1-4
TGCAGTGCTCCCCCTCGGGCTGCAACTAATGAAAAACTGTTTTTT
CSAPPRAATNEKLFF
>TRBV6-8|.|.|TRBJ1-3
TGTGCCAGCAGTTACGGCGCAGGAACCTCAGGAGACACCATATATTTT
CASSYGAGTSGDTIYF
>TRBV18|TRBD1|many|TRBJ2-5
TGTGCCAGCTCACCGGACAGGGGGGTCGCAGAGACCCAGTACTTC
CASSPDRGVAETQYF
>TRBV29-1|.|many|TRBJ1-1
TGCAGCGTCCGGGACGGGAACACTGAAGCTTTCTTT
CSVRDGNTEAFF
>TRBV13|TRBD1|many|TRBJ1-1
TGTGCCAGCAGCTTAGGCGGGACAGGGATACTGAACACTGAAGCTTTCTTT
CASSLGGTGILNTEAFF
>TRBV5-4|TRBD1|many|TRBJ2-2
TGTGCCAGCAGCCCCCGGGGACAGGGTACAATCGGGGAGCTGTTTTTT
CASSPRGQGTIGELFF
>TRBV20-1|.|.|TRBJ2-5
TGCAGTGCTAGGGTGGTAGCGGCAGAGACCCAGTACTTC
CSARVVAAETQYF
>TRBV5-5|.|many|TRBJ2-3
TGTGCCAGCAGCCTGACCCGATTCCCCACAGATACGCAGTATTTT
CASSLTRFPTDTQYF
>TRBV7-9|TRBD2|many|TRBJ2-1
TGTGCCAGCAGCTCCCGTCTGCCACTAGCGGGGCGAGTTTACAATGAGCAGTTCTTC
CASSSRLPLAGRVYNEQFF
>TRBV6-5|.|many|TRBJ2-7
TGTGCCAGCAGTTACCGGAGGGGTACTAGCGAGCAGTACTTC
CASSYRRGTSEQYF
>TRBV7-2|.|many|TRBJ1-1
TGTGCCAGCAACGTTCAGGGGAGAGGGAACACTGAAGCTTTCTTT
CASNVQGRGNTEAFF
>TRBV7-2|.|many|TRBJ1-1
TGTGCCAGCAGCTTCCAGGGTCTGAACACTGAAGCTTTCTTT
CASSFQGLNTEAFF
>TRBV20-1|.|many|TRBJ1-1
TGCAGTGCTAGAGGGGGAAGGAGGAACACTGAAGCTTTCTTT
CSARGGRRNTEAFF
>TRBV29-1|TRBD1|.|TRBJ2-7
TGCAGCGCCAAGGACAGGGGGAAGGAGTACTTC
CSAKDRGKEYF
>TRBV12-3/TRBV12-4|.|many|TRBJ2-1
TGTGCCAGCAGTAGTACTAGTGTGGAGTACAATGAGCAGTTCTTC
CASSSTSVEYNEQFF
>TRBV7-2|TRBD2|few|TRBJ2-7
TGTGCCAGCAGCTGGGTAGCGGGAGGAAACTACGAGCAGTACTTC
CASSWVAGGNYEQYF
>TRBV18|.|many|TRBJ1-5
TGTGCCAGCTCACCACCCAGCAGGGGTGAGGATCAGCCCCAGCATTTT
CASSPPSRGEDQPQHF
>TRBV3-1|.|many|TRBJ1-5
TGTGCCAGCAGCCTCGGGCCGGACCCTAGCAATCAGCCCCAGCATTTT
CASSLGPDPSNQPQHF
>TRBV18|.|many|TRBJ2-7
TGTGCCAGCTCGCCGGGACCGGGATACGAGCAGTACTTC
CASSPGPGYEQYF
>TRBV28|TRBD1|few|TRBJ2-6
TGTGCCAGCAGCCCTCCGCTATTCGGGACAGGGGGCTCTGGGGCCAACGTCCTGACTTTC
CASSPPLFGTGGSGANVLTF
>TRBV6-7|.|many|TRBJ1-2
TGTGCCAGCCGTCGAGGCGGCCACTATGGCTACACCTTC
CASRRGGHYGYTF
>TRBV12-3/TRBV12-4|.|many|TRBJ1-2
TGTGCCAGCAGTCCCTCGGGCAACTATGGCTACACCTTC
CASSPSGNYGYTF
>TRBV7-3|.|many|TRBJ2-5
TGTGCCAGCAGCTTAACCCCCGGCAGGGACCAAGAGACCCAGTACTTC
CASSLTPGRDQETQYF
>TRBV27|TRBD1|few|TRBJ2-2
TGTGCCAGCAGTTGGGACAGGGCCACCGGGGAGCTGTTTTTT
CASSWDRATGELFF
>TRBV7-2|.|many|TRBJ1-1
TGTGCCAGCAGCTCAGCCCCGGGGTCGACTGAAGCTTTCTTT
CASSSAPGSTEAFF
>TRBV15|.|few|TRBJ1-4
TGTGCCACCAGCAGAGATGCCCCGACCGCCGCGGGGGAAAAACTGTTTTTT
CATSRDAPTAAGEKLFF
>TRBV7-2|.|many|TRBJ1-6
TGTGCCAGCAGCTTAGGGGCAACGAGCTCCTATAATTCACCCCTCCACTTT
CASSLGATSSYNSPLHF
>TRBV20-1|.|many|TRBJ1-2
TGCAGTGGGGGTACCGTGAGGGACTATGGCTACACCTTC
CSGGTVRDYGYTF